This TCR beta chain was profiled in a study of cytomegalovirus exposure and HLA in healthy donors. In this sample, this clone turned up once. The primer mix had 60 Vbeta and 13 Jbeta primers. Assay used: immunoSEQ multiplex PCR; TCRdb lists only in-frame clones, some missing. The sample carries about 130,000 clones, around 81% recorded once. This CDR3 has 18 residues. V was cut by 1 base and J by 1 base, with 16 bases left in between. Germline V lookup: CDR1 SGHTA, CDR2 FQGNSA. The genes are TRBV7-2 and TRBJ2-2, with D perhaps TRBD2 (6 bases). The sequence was obtained from a man aged 18 to 30 in good health and CMV-seronegative. Sample: PBMCs. The DNA of the CDR3 is TGTGCCAGCAGCTTAGTTGGCTTTGCGGGACTGAACACCGGGGAGCTGTTTTTT. The encoded protein is CASSLVGFAGLNTGELFF.